This entry lists 14 T cell receptor beta chains sequenced from one sample in a study of beta chain features in type 1 diabetes. No antigen has been assigned to these receptors. Study-wide results and caveats: Among patients with Type 1 diabetes, TCRB CDR3s were moderately but significantly shorter in every one of the four CD4+ subsets.

Expressed TCRB transcripts were sequenced because the isolated RNA had all been reverse transcribed beforehand. Generated by immunoSEQ multiplex PCR, the TCRdb table keeps only in-frame clones and is missing some. The data show a few hundred thousand clones, 16% seen once. What was sequenced was naive CD4+ T cells from blood. These receptors were taken from a man aged 30 to 39 with type 1 diabetes.

The chain recombines TRBV6-6 with TRBJ1-1; weak D call: TRBD1 (5 bases). Germline loops: CDR1 MNHNY, CDR2 SVGAGI (reference sequence). Deletions cut 5 bases from V and 6 bases from J, with 10 bases between. The CDR3 spans 12 residues. The CDR3 sequence: CASSQLTAEAFF. The CDR3, as DNA: TGTGCCAGCAGTCAACTGACAGCTGAAGCTTTCTTT.

V gene TRBV11-2 combines with J gene TRBJ2-5, with 12 positions matching TRBD2. Per the germline V gene, CDR1 is SGHAT and CDR2 is FQNNGV. CDR3 length equals 15 residues. V trimming: 8 bases; J trimming: 5 bases; junction bases outside the gene matches: 9. CDR3 protein: CASRLAGGRRETQYF. CDR3 nucleotide sequence: TGTGCCAGCCGTCTAGCGGGAGGGAGGAGGGAGACCCAGTACTTC.

The chain links TRBV30 to TRBJ2-7, with a tentative D call TRBD1 (6 bases). The CDR3 is made up of 13 amino acids. Trimming removed 4 bases from V and 0 bases from J, with 10 bases in between. CDR1 is GTSNPN and CDR2 is SVGIG in the germline V gene (reference sequence). The CDR3 DNA reads TGTGCCTGGACGACAGGTTTCTCCTACGAGCAGTACTTC. Amino acids: CAWTTGFSYEQYF. Full variable domain (remainder filled in from reference TRBV30 and TRBJ2-7): SQTIHQWPATLVQPVGSPLSLECTVEGTSNPNLYWYRQAAGRGLQLLFYSVGIGQISSEVPQNLSASRPQDRQFILSSKKLLLSDSGFYLCAWTTGFSYEQYFGPGTRLTVT.

This clone was observed a handful of times. V usage is TRBV7-2 and J usage is TRBJ2-5; no clear D. This CDR3 contains 15 residues. CDR1 and CDR2 (germline): SGHTA, FQGNSA. Trimming shortened V by 5 bases and J by 2 bases, and 15 bases separated the two germline ends. The CDR3 loop is CASSPLWGAQETQYF. CDR3 sequence (DNA): TGTGCCAGCAGCCCCCTCTGGGGTGCGCAAGAGACCCAGTACTTC.

The chain links TRBV29-1 to TRBJ1-3; D is uncertain. With 6 bases removed from V and 2 bases from J, the gap between germline ends came to 11 bases. The CDR3 runs to 13 residues. Germline V gene data show CDR1 as SQVTM and CDR2 as ANQGSEA. CDR3 nucleotide sequence: TGCAGCGTGGCCCGCGAGACTGGAAACACCATATATTTT. This gives the protein CSVARETGNTIYF. Full variable domain (missing parts from reference TRBV29-1 and TRBJ1-3): SAVISQKPSRDICQRGTSLTIQCQVDSQVTMMFWYRQQPGQSLTLIATANQGSEATYESGFVIDKFPISRPNLTFSTLTVSNMSPEDSSIYLCSVARETGNTIYFGEGSWLTVV.

This clone has a handful of counts. The J gene is TRBJ1-2, the V gene TRBV29-1; 9 nucleotides line up with TRBD1. V lost 1 base, J lost 2 bases, and 14 bases stayed unmatched. Per germline, CDR1 SQVTM and CDR2 ANQGSEA. This CDR3 is 18 amino acids long. CDR3 bases: TGCAGCGTTGAAGCCTCGGCAACTTCCGGGACAGGGAACTATGGCTACACCTTC. Its translation: CSVEASATSGTGNYGYTF. Variable domain in full (rest from reference TRBV29-1 and TRBJ1-2): SAVISQKPSRDICQRGTSLTIQCQVDSQVTMMFWYRQQPGQSLTLIATANQGSEATYESGFVIDKFPISRPNLTFSTLTVSNMSPEDSSIYLCSVEASATSGTGNYGYTFGSGTRLTVV.

This clone has only a few counts. This chain links TRBV6-1 with TRBJ2-7, with a weak D call TRBD2 (5 bases). The CDR3 is 13 amino acids. Trimming took 10 bases from V and 2 from J, leaving 15 bases between them. Germline V lookup: CDR1 MNHNS, CDR2 SASEGT. The DNA of the CDR3 is TGTGCCACCCTACGGGGTGACACCTACGAGCAGTACTTC. This codes for CATLRGDTYEQYF.

The chain joins TRBV7-9 to TRBJ2-7; no definite D call. Germline V gene lookup returns CDR1 SEHNR and CDR2 FQNEAQ (reference sequence). The germline V and J ends were trimmed by 7 bases and 2 bases, with 15 bases remaining between them. The CDR3 loop spans 14 amino acids. The CDR3 loop reads CASNPLGKPYEQYF. The CDR3 bases are TGTGCCAGCAATCCCCTGGGGAAACCCTACGAGCAGTACTTC.

This clone was recorded a few times. The chain employs TRBV25-1 and TRBJ1-2; no firm D call. Germline V lookup: CDR1 MGHDK, CDR2 SYGVNS. The length of the CDR3 is 16 residues. Trimming took off 2 bases at V and 1 base at J, with 14 bases between the two ends. CDR3 sequence: CASSEPRTSSNYGYTF. In nucleotides, the CDR3 is TGTGCCAGCAGTGAACCTCGGACCTCGAGTAACTATGGCTACACCTTC.

In this sample, this clone turned up a few times. V gene TRBV11-2 combines with J gene TRBJ2-5, with a weak D call TRBD2 (5 bases). CDR1 is SGHAT, CDR2 FQNNGV, per germline. The V end lost 5 bases, the J end lost 9 bases, and 10 bases lay between the germline ends. CDR3 length equals 11 residues. In DNA, the CDR3 is TGTGCCAGCAGCCGGGCCGGGGCCCAGTACTTC. It encodes CASSRAGAQYF.

The chain employs TRBV9 and TRBJ2-1; 9 nucleotides agree with TRBD2. Trimming at V came to 3 bases and at J to 3 bases, leaving 1 base not matched to a gene. Germline assignment: CDR1 SGDLS and CDR2 YYNGEE. The CDR3 is 14 residues long. CDR3 bases: TGTGCCAGCAGCGGACTAGCGGACTACAATGAGCAGTTCTTC. Encoded protein: CASSGLADYNEQFF.

This chain uses TRBV14 with TRBJ1-4, with D possibly matching TRBD1 (6 bases). Per germline, CDR1 SGHDN and CDR2 FVKESK. The CDR3 has 17 amino acids. The V end lost 1 base, the J end lost 0 bases, and 12 bases lay between the germline ends. The CDR3 loop reads CASSQAGAGATNEKLFF. Here the CDR3 DNA reads TGTGCCAGCAGCCAAGCAGGGGCCGGTGCAACTAATGAAAAACTGTTTTTT.

The V gene is TRBV29-1, the J gene TRBJ2-3; D gene ambiguous. CDR1 is SQVTM, CDR2 ANQGSEA, per germline. Trimming cost V 6 bases and J 2 bases, with 12 bases left between them. CDR3 length: 13 amino acids. The CDR3 DNA follows: TGCAGCGTCAGAACAGTGCCCACAGATACGCAGTATTTT. Its translation is CSVRTVPTDTQYF.

The rearrangement uses TRBV18 and TRBJ1-5; D unclear. This CDR3 has 13 amino acids. Trimming took 3 bases from V and 6 from J, leaving 9 bases between them. Germline lookup yields CDR1 KGHSH and CDR2 LQKENI. The CDR3 loop is CASSPTGPQPQHF. The CDR3 DNA follows: TGTGCCAGCTCACCGACCGGGCCTCAGCCCCAGCATTTT.